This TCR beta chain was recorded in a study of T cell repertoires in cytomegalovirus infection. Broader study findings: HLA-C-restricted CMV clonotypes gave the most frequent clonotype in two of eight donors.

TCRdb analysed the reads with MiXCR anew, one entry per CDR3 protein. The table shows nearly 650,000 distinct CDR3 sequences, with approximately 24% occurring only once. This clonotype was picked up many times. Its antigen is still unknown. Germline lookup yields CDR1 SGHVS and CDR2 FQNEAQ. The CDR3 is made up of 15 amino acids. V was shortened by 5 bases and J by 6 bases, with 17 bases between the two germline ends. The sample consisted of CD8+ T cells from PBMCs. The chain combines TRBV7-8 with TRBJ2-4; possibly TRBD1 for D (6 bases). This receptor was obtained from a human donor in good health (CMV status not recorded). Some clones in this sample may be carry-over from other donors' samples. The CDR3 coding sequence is TGTGCCAGCAGCCTACAGGGCCCAGTCGGAAACATTCAGTACTTC. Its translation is CASSLQGPVGNIQYF.